This TCR beta chain was profiled in a study of graft-versus-host responses after intestinal transplantation. Across the whole study: Among the recipients, transplants were multivisceral, liver-intestinal, or isolated intestinal.

This clone has a single count. As yet, its antigen is unknown. Lamina propria and intraepithelial lymphocytes were released by processing graft tissue. The study's findings and limits: Allograft clonal ratios (graft-versus-host to host-versus-graft) were high in patients who had graft-donor T cell macrochimerism. Peak circulating GvH clone levels were associated with early post-transplant HvG declines.

In germline, CDR1 is LNHDA, CDR2 SQIVND (reference sequence). The CDR3 is 16 residues long. With 9 bases clipped from V and 1 base from J, the junction kept 8 bases outside the gene matches. The data were produced by immunoSEQ multiplex PCR, yet TCRdb's version contains in-frame clones alone and is incomplete. Of over 7,500 clones listed, 55% to 75% are singletons. The clonotype originates from a human patient who received an intestinal transplant, so some T cells may come from the graft donor. The chain is built from TRBV19 and TRBJ2-6; 8 positions agree with TRBD1. The input for sequencing was ileum tissue, taken roughly 450 days after transplant. CDR3 nucleotides: TGTGCCAGCGGAGACAGGGGATCATCTGGGGCCAACGTCCTGACTTTC. It encodes CASGDRGSSGANVLTF.